Listed below are T cell receptor beta chains from one sample, sequenced in a study of blood T cell repertoires in COVID-19. TCRdb's table, derived via immunoSEQ multiplex PCR, lists solely in-frame clones and lacks some. This table holds 68,000 or so clones, 70% to 80% found once. Source material: peripheral blood. All receptors derive from a human donor in a cohort sampled during active COVID-19. Each CDR3 is given with its conserved first and last residue. The D gene is left open where the match is weak. For some rows the clone size is stated as once, few or many, or as a class when expanded; others skip it.

j_gene: TRBJ2-7; d_gene: .; abundance: .; v_gene: TRBV15; CDR3nt: TGTGCCACCAGCAGAGATAACAGGGCCACCTCCGAGCAGTACTTC; CDR3aa: CATSRDNRATSEQYF
j_gene: TRBJ2-3; d_gene: TRBD1; abundance: .; v_gene: TRBV11-2; CDR3nt: TGTGCCAGCAGCCTCGGGACAGGTAACACAGATACGCAGTATTTT; CDR3aa: CASSLGTGNTDTQYF
j_gene: TRBJ1-2; d_gene: TRBD1; abundance: .; v_gene: TRBV18; CDR3nt: TGTGCCAGCTCACCGGACAGGATTAACTATGGCTACACCTTC; CDR3aa: CASSPDRINYGYTF
j_gene: TRBJ2-1; d_gene: TRBD2; abundance: .; v_gene: TRBV15; CDR3nt: TGTGCCACCAGCAGAGAAATCCTGCGGGAGAGTGAGCAGTTCTTC; CDR3aa: CATSREILRESEQFF
j_gene: TRBJ1-1; d_gene: .; abundance: .; v_gene: TRBV19; CDR3nt: TGTGCCAGTAGCTTACGCCTCGGTGGAGGAGCTTTCTTT; CDR3aa: CASSLRLGGGAFF
j_gene: TRBJ2-1; d_gene: .; abundance: .; v_gene: TRBV19; CDR3nt: TGTGCCAGTACCCTGGGGGGGGCGAACGATGAGCAGTTCTTC; CDR3aa: CASTLGGANDEQFF
j_gene: TRBJ2-7; d_gene: TRBD2; abundance: .; v_gene: TRBV4-1; CDR3nt: TGCGCCAGCAGCCAAGATCGAGCGGGGGCCTACGAGCAGTACTTC; CDR3aa: CASSQDRAGAYEQYF
j_gene: TRBJ2-1; d_gene: .; abundance: few; v_gene: TRBV10-1; CDR3nt: TGCGCCAGCAGTCCTAACGGGTGGGAGCAGTTCTTC; CDR3aa: CASSPNGWEQFF
j_gene: TRBJ2-1; d_gene: TRBD2; abundance: .; v_gene: TRBV24-1; CDR3nt: TGTGCCACCAGTGAACCTAGCGGGAGTTCCTACAATGAGCAGTTCTTC; CDR3aa: CATSEPSGSSYNEQFF
j_gene: TRBJ2-3; d_gene: TRBD1; abundance: .; v_gene: TRBV2; CDR3nt: TGTGCCAGCACCCTTGAGGGGACAGTCCGCACAGATACGCAGTATTTT; CDR3aa: CASTLEGTVRTDTQYF
j_gene: TRBJ2-6; d_gene: .; abundance: .; v_gene: TRBV25-1; CDR3nt: TGTGCCAGCAGTGGACCCGATATAGGGGCAGGGGCCAACGTCCTGACTTTC; CDR3aa: CASSGPDIGAGANVLTF
j_gene: TRBJ1-1; d_gene: .; abundance: .; v_gene: TRBV27; CDR3nt: TGTGCCAGCAGTCGAGGACATCTCCTCATGAACACTGAAGCTTTCTTT; CDR3aa: CASSRGHLLMNTEAFF
j_gene: TRBJ1-1; d_gene: .; abundance: once; v_gene: TRBV10-3; CDR3nt: TGTGCCATCAGGTCCCCCGGGGGAAGTGAAGCTTTCTTT; CDR3aa: CAIRSPGGSEAFF
j_gene: TRBJ1-1; d_gene: .; abundance: .; v_gene: TRBV7-9; CDR3nt: TGTGCCAGCAGCTTACAAGCGGGGCACACTGAAGCTTTCTTT; CDR3aa: CASSLQAGHTEAFF
j_gene: TRBJ1-5; d_gene: .; abundance: once; v_gene: TRBV6-6; CDR3nt: TGTGCCAGCACCCGGAGCAATCAGCCCCAGCATTTT; CDR3aa: CASTRSNQPQHF
j_gene: TRBJ2-7; d_gene: TRBD2; abundance: .; v_gene: TRBV19; CDR3nt: TGTGCCAGTAGTACCTCGTTAAGGGCGGGAGGGCTCCACGAGCAGTACTTC; CDR3aa: CASSTSLRAGGLHEQYF
j_gene: TRBJ1-1; d_gene: .; abundance: .; v_gene: TRBV27; CDR3nt: TGTGCCAGCAGTTTATCAGCTCGGAGGGTGGGCGGTTGGAACACTGAAGCTTTCTTT; CDR3aa: CASSLSARRVGGWNTEAFF
j_gene: TRBJ2-3; d_gene: .; abundance: once; v_gene: TRBV5-1; CDR3nt: TGCGCCAGCAGCTTGGGGACATTACGGACCACAGATACGCAGTATTTT; CDR3aa: CASSLGTLRTTDTQYF
j_gene: TRBJ2-1; d_gene: .; abundance: .; v_gene: TRBV11-2; CDR3nt: TGTGCCAGCAGCTTAATGAGCGGGTTCAGCTCCTACAATGAGCAGTTCTTC; CDR3aa: CASSLMSGFSSYNEQFF
j_gene: TRBJ2-3; d_gene: TRBD2; abundance: once; v_gene: TRBV5-1; CDR3nt: TGCGCCAGCAGCTTGGTAGCCGGACTAGCGGGACTCAGCACAGATACGCAGTATTTT; CDR3aa: CASSLVAGLAGLSTDTQYF
j_gene: TRBJ1-1; d_gene: .; abundance: .; v_gene: TRBV7-3; CDR3nt: TGTGCCAGCAGCTCCACACTCGACAGGTTTCCGACTGAAGCTTTCTTT; CDR3aa: CASSSTLDRFPTEAFF
j_gene: TRBJ1-1; d_gene: .; abundance: .; v_gene: TRBV6-1; CDR3nt: TGTGCCAGCAGTGAAGCGCGAACGAACACTGAAGCTTTCTTT; CDR3aa: CASSEARTNTEAFF
j_gene: TRBJ2-2; d_gene: .; abundance: .; v_gene: TRBV3-1/TRBV3-2; CDR3nt: TGTGCCAGCAGCCATGCGGGAATAAACACCGGGGAGCTGTTTTTT; CDR3aa: CASSHAGINTGELFF
j_gene: TRBJ1-1; d_gene: TRBD1; abundance: .; v_gene: TRBV7-3; CDR3nt: TGTGCCAGCAGCTTAAGTCAGACAGGGCGGACTGAAGCTTTCTTT; CDR3aa: CASSLSQTGRTEAFF
j_gene: TRBJ1-1; d_gene: .; abundance: once; v_gene: TRBV7-9; CDR3nt: TGTGCCAGCAGCTTGAGGGATTACGCGGAAACTGAAGCTTTCTTT; CDR3aa: CASSLRDYAETEAFF
j_gene: TRBJ2-7; d_gene: TRBD1; abundance: .; v_gene: TRBV29-1; CDR3nt: TGCAGCGTTCGTGGACAGGGGGAAGGCGAGCAGTACTTC; CDR3aa: CSVRGQGEGEQYF
j_gene: TRBJ2-1; d_gene: TRBD2; abundance: .; v_gene: TRBV4-1; CDR3nt: TGCGCCAGCAGCCAAGAGGGGACTAGCGGGAGCTATGAGCAGTTCTTC; CDR3aa: CASSQEGTSGSYEQFF
j_gene: TRBJ1-2; d_gene: TRBD1; abundance: .; v_gene: TRBV19; CDR3nt: TGTGCCAGTAGTCCACGAGGGACAGGGAGAGGCTACACCTTC; CDR3aa: CASSPRGTGRGYTF
j_gene: TRBJ1-2; d_gene: .; abundance: .; v_gene: TRBV5-4; CDR3nt: TGTGCCAGCGTGGCGGGTGCTTCCAACTATGGCTACACCTTC; CDR3aa: CASVAGASNYGYTF
j_gene: TRBJ2-1; d_gene: TRBD1; abundance: few; v_gene: TRBV19; CDR3nt: TGTGCCAGTAGAGGACAGGGGTTCGTCGATGAGCAGTTCTTC; CDR3aa: CASRGQGFVDEQFF
j_gene: TRBJ1-3; d_gene: TRBD1; abundance: .; v_gene: TRBV19; CDR3nt: TGTGCCAGTGGGCGACAGGGAGGCTCTGGAAACACCATATATTTT; CDR3aa: CASGRQGGSGNTIYF
j_gene: TRBJ1-2; d_gene: TRBD1; abundance: once; v_gene: TRBV6-5; CDR3nt: TGTGCCAGCAGTCCCGGGACAGGGAACTATGGCTACACCTTC; CDR3aa: CASSPGTGNYGYTF
j_gene: TRBJ1-3; d_gene: .; abundance: .; v_gene: TRBV15; CDR3nt: TGTGCCACCAGCAGAGCTGGAGGCGGCCGTAGGGGAAACACCATATATTTT; CDR3aa: CATSRAGGGRRGNTIYF